The entry that follows covers one TCR beta chain sequence. Its antigen is unknown. No base quality values were provided; no much bigger clone lies one nucleotide off. Collaborating institutions collected whole blood in K2EDTA tubes following their own protocols. For TCRbeta analysis, collaborators shipped samples in one of three forms: frozen whole blood, isolated PBMCs, or DNA extracted from either of those sample types. The sample originates from a study of blood T cell repertoires in COVID-19 (dated by TCRdb to 2020 to 2022). Study-level background: Samples covering the acute and convalescent phases of COVID-19 were provided by collaborators in the United States, Italy and Spain. The material from the prospective study consisted of cDNA or gDNA derived from T cells, B-cell-depleted T cells, or PBMCs. Subjects who had been exposed to COVID-19, were actively infected with it, or had recovered from it provided the deeply sampled blood TCRbeta repertoires that made up the dataset. A freely available public database, intended as a resource for researchers studying the immune response to SARS-CoV-2, is where the repertoires were released. The samples were drawn from the first 160 participants of the ongoing ImmuneRACE study and from 1,200 or so subjects provided by 6 global collaborators. The sample metadata nearly always contained a de-identified subject ID, COVID-19 status, age in years and sex. HLA class I and class II types, where available, came from metadata supplied by the sample provider rather than from assay-based typing.

TCRbeta CDR3 regions were amplified from genomic DNA by means of the immunoSEQ Assay, a bias-controlled multiplex PCR. Concerning the study's data processing: The number of nucleated cells in each sample was estimated from the amplification of reference gene primers within the assay. To quantify the absolute abundance of each unique TCRbeta CDR3 rearrangement, sequence reads were collapsed and filtered. For each sample, productive Simpson clonality was calculated by taking the square root of Simpson's diversity index across productive rearrangements. Here the immuneACCESS table is served through TCRdb, limited to in-frame sequences with V and J called. Missing clones are a known gap in these copies; in checked studies unresolved V genes cover under half, and the rest lacks a known reason. Clone size and the V and J calls come from that table; the DNA yielded D and trimming. The sample yields 180,000 or so clones; 76% were counted once. Approximately 8.6% of the sample is held by the ten biggest clonotypes.

Overall study results and their limits: The amount of clinical and demographic metadata varied by source and participant and was provided uncurated.

CDR1 LGHNA and CDR2 YNFKEQ were looked up in the germline V gene. The cysteine opens and the phenylalanine closes a CDR3 of 16 amino acids. CDR3 DNA is the only sequence kept; it has 48 bases, read in frame from the first base. Trimming accounts for 4 bases at V and 5 bases at J, while the number of junction bases matched to no gene is 13. Material for sequencing was peripheral blood. This clonotype was obtained from a woman aged 50 to 65 with active or convalescent COVID-19. The chain joins TRBV4-2 to TRBJ1-2; TRBD1 lines up with 7 middle nucleotides. The bases are TGTGCCAGCAGCCCTAGGGGGCAGGACGGGAAATATGGCTACACCTTC. The encoded protein is CASSPRGQDGKYGYTF.